These 8 T cell receptor beta chains share one sample of origin, sequenced in a study of OX40 agonist ivuxolimab in advanced cancers. This table comes from immunoSEQ multiplex PCR, and its TCRdb copy is limited to in-frame clones, with some not included. Of about 70,000 clones listed, roughly 92% are singletons. Here the sequenced sample was CD4+ or CD8+ T cells sorted from blood, taken in a trial of the OX40 agonist ivuxolimab. The receptors originated from an adult with an advanced solid tumor such as melanoma, head and neck, liver or kidney cancer.

This chain links TRBV27 with TRBJ1-5, with no clear D. V gave up 2 bases and J gave up 7 bases, with 9 bases separating them. The CDR3 contains 13 residues. Germline-derived CDR1 and CDR2 are MNHEY and SMNVEV (reference sequence). The CDR3 DNA follows: TGTGCCAGCAGTTTAGAGGTCGGGCAGCCCCAGCATTTT. Protein product: CASSLEVGQPQHF.

The chain joins TRBV11-2 to TRBJ2-7; D is tentatively TRBD1 or TRBD2 (5 bases each). CDR3 length: 15 residues. CDR1 SGHAT and CDR2 FQNNGV come from the germline V gene. The germline V and J ends were trimmed by 3 bases and 0 bases, with 12 bases remaining between them. CDR3: CASSFGTLSSYEQYF. In nucleotides, the CDR3 is TGTGCCAGCAGCTTCGGGACCCTAAGCTCCTACGAGCAGTACTTC.

V is TRBV4-1 and J is TRBJ1-4, with a weak D call TRBD1 (6 bases). The germline V gene encodes CDR1 MGHRA and CDR2 YSYEKL. The CDR3 length is 15 residues. The V end was cut by 1 base, the J end by 6 bases, with 12 bases between. DNA of the CDR3: TGCGCCAGCAGCCAAGCGGGGGGCTTGGATGAAAAACTGTTTTTT. Protein product: CASSQAGGLDEKLFF.

This clone has only one observation. The CDR3 protein is CASSQQQGPGELFF. CDR3 nucleotides: TGCGCCAGCAGCCAACAACAGGGTCCCGGGGAGCTGTTTTTT. The rearrangement links TRBV4-1 to TRBJ2-2; maybe TRBD1 (6 bases). V lost 2 bases and J lost 6, with 10 bases in between. Germline assignment: CDR1 MGHRA and CDR2 YSYEKL. CDR3 size: 14 residues.

The V gene is TRBV11-2, the J gene TRBJ1-1; maybe TRBD1 (6 bases). This CDR3 is built from 15 residues. The ends were cut back, 2 bases at V and 1 base at J, with 11 bases in the middle. Germline CDR1 SGHAT, CDR2 FQNNGV. This CDR3 is CASSLIGTSNTEAFF. DNA of the CDR3: TGTGCCAGCAGCTTAATCGGGACATCGAACACTGAAGCTTTCTTT.

This chain connects TRBV7-9 to TRBJ2-1; possible D gene TRBD1, 5 bases. Trimming took 1 base from V and 6 from J, leaving 16 bases between them. The CDR3 runs to 16 residues. The V gene's germline CDR1 is SEHNR and CDR2 FQNEAQ (reference sequence). CDR3 loop: CASSLVITGPLNEQFF. DNA of the CDR3: TGTGCCAGCAGCTTAGTAATTACAGGTCCCCTCAATGAGCAGTTCTTC.

The genes are TRBV13 and TRBJ1-2; 7 positions agree with TRBD1. V was pared by 2 bases and J by 7 bases, with 10 bases of the junction left unmatched. The CDR3 length is 15 residues. Germline V gene lookup returns CDR1 PRHDT and CDR2 FYEKMQ (reference sequence). This CDR3 is CASSLLVGGAFGYTF. The CDR3, as DNA: TGTGCCAGCAGCTTACTCGTAGGGGGCGCGTTTGGCTACACCTTC. The full variable domain, completed using reference TRBV13 and TRBJ1-2, is AAGVIQSPRHLIKEKRETATLKCYPIPRHDTVYWYQQGPGQDPQFLISFYEKMQSDKGSIPDRFSAQQFSDYHSELNMSSLELGDSALYFCASSLLVGGAFGYTFGSGTRLTVV.

This chain connects TRBV11-2 to TRBJ2-7; no firm D call. Germline V gene sequence: CDR1 SGHAT, CDR2 FQNNGV. The CDR3 extends over 13 amino acids. V was cut by 3 bases and J by 3 bases, with 9 bases left in between. CDR3 DNA sequence: TGTGCCAGCAGCTTGAGAAGGGTCTACGAGCAGTACTTC. Its protein is CASSLRRVYEQYF.